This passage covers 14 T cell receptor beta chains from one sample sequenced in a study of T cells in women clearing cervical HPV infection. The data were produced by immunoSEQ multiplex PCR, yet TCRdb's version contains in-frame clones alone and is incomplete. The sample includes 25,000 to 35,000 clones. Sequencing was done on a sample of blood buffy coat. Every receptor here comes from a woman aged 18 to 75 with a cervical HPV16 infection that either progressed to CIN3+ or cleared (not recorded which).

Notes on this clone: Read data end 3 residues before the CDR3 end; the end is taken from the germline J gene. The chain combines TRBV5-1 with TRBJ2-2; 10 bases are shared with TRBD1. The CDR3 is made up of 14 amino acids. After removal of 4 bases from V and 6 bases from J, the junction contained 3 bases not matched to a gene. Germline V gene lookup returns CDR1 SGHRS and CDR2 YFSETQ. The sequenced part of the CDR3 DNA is TGCGCCAGCAGCCGACAGGGGGCGGCCGGGGAG. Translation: CASSRQGAAGE. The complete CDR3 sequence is CASSRQGAAGELFF.

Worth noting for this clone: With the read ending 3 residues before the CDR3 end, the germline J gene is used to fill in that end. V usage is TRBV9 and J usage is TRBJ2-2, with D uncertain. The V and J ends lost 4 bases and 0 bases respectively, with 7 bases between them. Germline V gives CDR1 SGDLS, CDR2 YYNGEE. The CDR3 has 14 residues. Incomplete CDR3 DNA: TGTGCCAGCAGCTACTACTCGAACACCGGGGAG. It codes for CASSYYSNTGE. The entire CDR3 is CASSYYSNTGELFF.

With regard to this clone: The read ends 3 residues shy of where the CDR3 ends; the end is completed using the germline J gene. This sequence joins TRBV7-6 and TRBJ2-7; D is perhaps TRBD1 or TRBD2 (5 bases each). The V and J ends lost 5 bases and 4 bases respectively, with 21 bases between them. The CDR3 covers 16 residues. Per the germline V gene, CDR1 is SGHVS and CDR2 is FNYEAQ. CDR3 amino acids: CASSPQQGELPYEQYF. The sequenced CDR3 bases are TGTGCCAGCAGCCCTCAACAAGGGGAGCTTCCATACGAG. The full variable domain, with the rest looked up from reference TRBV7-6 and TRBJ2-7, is GAGVSQSPRYKVTKRGQDVALRCDPISGHVSLYWYRQALGQGPEFLTYFNYEAQQDKSGLPNDRFSAERPEGSISTLTIQRTEQRDSAMYRCASSPQQGELPYEQYFGPGTRLTVT.

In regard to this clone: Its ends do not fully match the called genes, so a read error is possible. The sequenced CDR3 bases are TGTGCTAGCAGCTCGGCGGATGGTAGCAATGGT. It yields the protein CASSSADGSNG. The whole CDR3 protein is CASSSADGSNGQYF. The V and J genes are TRBV7-7 and TRBJ2-4, with no clear D. The read ends 3 residues before the CDR3 terminus; that terminus is restored from the germline J gene. The CDR3 consists of 14 residues. Germline V lookup: CDR1 SSHAT, CDR2 FNYEAQ (reference sequence).

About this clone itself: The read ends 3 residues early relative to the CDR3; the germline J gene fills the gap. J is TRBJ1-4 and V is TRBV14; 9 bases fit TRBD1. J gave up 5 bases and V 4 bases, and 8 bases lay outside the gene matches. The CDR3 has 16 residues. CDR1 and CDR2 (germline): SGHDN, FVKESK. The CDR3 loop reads CASSRNPGQGNEKLFF. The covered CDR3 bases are TGTGCCAGCAGCCGCAATCCGGGACAGGGAAATGAAAAA.

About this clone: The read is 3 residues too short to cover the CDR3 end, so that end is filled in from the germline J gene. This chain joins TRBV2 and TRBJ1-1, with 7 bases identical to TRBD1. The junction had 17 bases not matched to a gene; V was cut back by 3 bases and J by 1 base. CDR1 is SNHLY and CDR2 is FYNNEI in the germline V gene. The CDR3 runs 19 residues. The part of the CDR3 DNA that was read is TGTGCCAGCAGTGATACTCTTACAGGGGCAAGTATGGGGAACACTGAA. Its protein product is CASSDTLTGASMGNTE. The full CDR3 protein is CASSDTLTGASMGNTEAFF.

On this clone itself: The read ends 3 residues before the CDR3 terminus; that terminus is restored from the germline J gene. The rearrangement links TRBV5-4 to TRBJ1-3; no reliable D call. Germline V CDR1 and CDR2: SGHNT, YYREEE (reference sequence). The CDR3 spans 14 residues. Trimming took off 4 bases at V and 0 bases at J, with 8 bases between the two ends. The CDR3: CASSRQSSGNTIYF. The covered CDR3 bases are TGTGCCAGCAGCCGTCAGAGCTCTGGAAACACC.

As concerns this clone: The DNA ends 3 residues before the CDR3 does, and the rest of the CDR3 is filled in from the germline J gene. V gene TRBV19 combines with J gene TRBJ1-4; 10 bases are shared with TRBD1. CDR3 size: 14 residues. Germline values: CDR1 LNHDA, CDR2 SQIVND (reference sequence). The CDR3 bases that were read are TGTGCCAGTAATCGACAGGGGGCCGGGTCACCA. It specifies CASNRQGAGSP. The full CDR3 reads CASNRQGAGSPLFF.

CDR3 sequence reads: CASTVAVYTDTQYF. CDR3 DNA (partial): TGTGCCAGCACGGTGGCGGTCTACACAGATACG. J is TRBJ2-3 and V is TRBV11-2; D remains ambiguous. The read falls 3 residues short of the CDR3 end, and the missing part is taken from the germline J gene. Trimming removed 7 bases at V and 2 bases at J, with 13 bases between. The CDR3 is made up of 14 amino acids. Germline-derived CDR1 and CDR2 are SGHAT and FQNNGV.

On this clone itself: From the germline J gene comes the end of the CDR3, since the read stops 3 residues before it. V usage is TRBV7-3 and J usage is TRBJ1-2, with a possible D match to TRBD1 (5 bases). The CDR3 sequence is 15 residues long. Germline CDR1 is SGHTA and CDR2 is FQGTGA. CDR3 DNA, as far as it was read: TGTGCCAGCAGCTTGGGCGGGGGAACCGCCAATGAC. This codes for CASSLGGGTAND. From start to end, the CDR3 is CASSLGGGTANDYTF.

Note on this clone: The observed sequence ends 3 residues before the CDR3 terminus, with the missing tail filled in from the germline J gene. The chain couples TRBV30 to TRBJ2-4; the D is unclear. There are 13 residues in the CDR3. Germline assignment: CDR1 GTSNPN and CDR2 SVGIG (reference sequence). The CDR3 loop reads CAWSLTGNYGQYF. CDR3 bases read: TGTGCCTGGAGTCTGACCGGTAACTATGGT.

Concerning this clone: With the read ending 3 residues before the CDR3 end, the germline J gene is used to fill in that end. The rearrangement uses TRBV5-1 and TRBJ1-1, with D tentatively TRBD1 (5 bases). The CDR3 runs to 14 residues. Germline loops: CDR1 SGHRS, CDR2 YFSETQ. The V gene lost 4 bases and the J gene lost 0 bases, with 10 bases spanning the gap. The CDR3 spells CASSRGAMNTEAFF. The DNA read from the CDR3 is TGCGCCAGCAGCCGAGGGGCCATGAACACTGAA.

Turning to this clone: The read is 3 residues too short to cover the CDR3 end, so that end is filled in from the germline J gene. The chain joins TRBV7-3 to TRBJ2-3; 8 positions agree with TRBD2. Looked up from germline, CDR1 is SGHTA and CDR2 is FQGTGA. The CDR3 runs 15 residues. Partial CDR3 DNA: TGTGCCAGCAGCTTAAACCCGGGGGGGCCGGAGACG. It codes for CASSLNPGGPET. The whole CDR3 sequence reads CASSLNPGGPETQYF.

CDR3 DNA, as far as it was read: TGTGCCAGCAGCCAAGATAGGACAGTTAACAATGAG. Protein: CASSQDRTVNNE. In full, the CDR3 is CASSQDRTVNNEQFF. V usage is TRBV4-2 and J usage is TRBJ2-1; possible D gene TRBD1, 6 bases. The sequenced fragment ends 3 residues before the CDR3 boundary, so the rest is inferred from the germline J gene. The CDR3 consists of 15 residues. Germline lookup yields CDR1 LGHNA and CDR2 YNFKEQ. Trimming pared 0 bases from V and 5 bases from J, leaving 11 bases between.